The rows below give T cell receptor beta chains drawn from one sample of a study of cytomegalovirus exposure and HLA in healthy donors. Clones were sequenced by immunoSEQ multiplex PCR, and TCRdb holds only the in-frame ones, with some missing. The data contain some 130,000 clones, more than 8% of them singletons. Sequences were obtained from PBMCs. These receptors all stem from a man in his fifties or sixties in good health and CMV-seronegative. Each CDR3 is given with its conserved first and last residue. A D gene is named only where the DNA matches it firmly. The size of a clone is reported for some rows only, either as once, few or many, or as a class for expanded clones.

TRBJ2-7	.	TRBD2	TRBV4-1	TGCGCCAGCGCTAGCGGGGGGCCGACGTACGAGCAGTACTTC	CASASGGPTYEQYF
TRBJ2-3	.	TRBD1	TRBV6-5	TGTGCCAGCAGCCCTGGGACAGGGACCACAGATACGCAGTATTTT	CASSPGTGTTDTQYF
TRBJ2-1	.	.	TRBV5-6	TGTGCCAGCAGCTTGTCGGGTTACTTTGAGCAGTTCTTC	CASSLSGYFEQFF
TRBJ1-5	few	TRBD1	TRBV19	TGTGCCAGTAGTATAAGCGGACAGGGCAATCAGGCCCAGCATTTT	CASSISGQGNQAQHF
TRBJ1-5	few	.	TRBV7-9	TGTGCCAGCAGGGCAGGGGTAGGTCAGCCCCAGCATTTT	CASRAGVGQPQHF
TRBJ1-2	.	.	TRBV27	TGTGCCAGCAGTTTAGGGGGGGTTGGCTACACCTTC	CASSLGGVGYTF
TRBJ2-7	few	.	TRBV10-2	TGCGCCAGCAGTGAAGGGCTAGAGAGGGCCAGTCTCAACTACGAGCAGTACTTC	CASSEGLERASLNYEQYF
TRBJ1-2	.	.	TRBV5-8	TGTGCCAGCAGCTCCCGGGAGAGGGCTAGGTATGGCTACACCTTC	CASSSRERARYGYTF
TRBJ2-3	.	.	TRBV7-9	TGTGCCAGCAGCCCACCGGGGACAAGAGTTACAGATACGCAGTATTTT	CASSPPGTRVTDTQYF
TRBJ1-6	.	.	TRBV6-1	TGTGCCAGCAGTGGGGGCTCCCTGACTTCACCCCTCCACTTT	CASSGGSLTSPLHF
TRBJ1-6	.	TRBD1	TRBV5-4	TGTGCCAGCAGCATGGACAGGGCTCTGACACCCCTCCACTTT	CASSMDRALTPLHF
TRBJ1-2	.	.	TRBV30	TGTGCCTGCGCGGCCTTTGACGGCTACACCTTC	CACAAFDGYTF
TRBJ2-1	.	TRBD1	TRBV11-3	TGTGCCAGCAGCTATCCCACAGGGGGCCGCTACAATGAGCAGTTCTTC	CASSYPTGGRYNEQFF
TRBJ1-1	few	.	TRBV7-8	TGTGCCAGCAGCTTAGGACAGGACCTGGGGGCTTTCTTT	CASSLGQDLGAFF
TRBJ2-1	.	.	TRBV9	TGTGCCAGCAGCGTAGGGACAGTCGGCAATGAGCAGTTCTTC	CASSVGTVGNEQFF
TRBJ2-7	few	.	TRBV10-1	TGCGCCAGCAGGTTGGAGGGCTGGAACTACGAGCAGTACTTC	CASRLEGWNYEQYF
TRBJ1-2	.	.	TRBV28	TGTGCCAGCAGTTCACTGATAAGCATTGACTATGGCTACACCTTC	CASSSLISIDYGYTF
TRBJ2-3	.	.	TRBV2	TGTGCCAGCAGTGTCGTCCCCACAGATACGCAGTATTTT	CASSVVPTDTQYF
TRBJ1-2	.	TRBD1	TRBV30	TGTGCCTGGATGGAAAAGGGGGCGCAGAATGGCTACACCTTC	CAWMEKGAQNGYTF
TRBJ2-5	.	TRBD1	TRBV9	TGTGCCAGCAGCCCATCTGGACAGGGGGAGACCCAGTACTTC	CASSPSGQGETQYF
TRBJ2-1	.	.	TRBV5-4	TGTGCCAGCATCCCCCGTGAGGCTGGGGAGCAGTTCTTC	CASIPREAGEQFF
TRBJ2-7	few	TRBD1	TRBV28	TGTGCCAGCAGTCCGGGACAGGGGGGCTACGAGCAGTACTTC	CASSPGQGGYEQYF
TRBJ2-5	.	TRBD2	TRBV19	TGTGCCAGTATGAGGACTAGCGGGGGCATCGAGACCCAGTACTTC	CASMRTSGGIETQYF
TRBJ2-7	.	TRBD2	TRBV27	TGTGCCAGCAGTTTAGCTAGCGGGAGGGCCCACGAGCAGTACTTC	CASSLASGRAHEQYF
TRBJ2-2	few	.	TRBV5-1	TGCGCCAGCAGCTTGGACAGGGGGGGAAACACCGGGGAGCTGTTTTTT	CASSLDRGGNTGELFF
TRBJ2-7	few	.	TRBV28	TGTGCCAGCAGTTTAGGTGGGCGGGACTCCTACGAGCAGTACTTC	CASSLGGRDSYEQYF
TRBJ1-4	few	.	TRBV5-4	TGTGCCAGCAGCTTGGACAGTCGGACTGAGGAACTGTTTTTT	CASSLDSRTEELFF
TRBJ2-3	.	.	TRBV2	TGTGCCAGCAGTGGGGGGCCCACTCCCGCAGATACGCAGTATTTT	CASSGGPTPADTQYF
TRBJ2-7	.	TRBD2	TRBV10-1	TGCGCCAGCAGTGGGAGCGGGATTGCCTACGAGCAGTACTTC	CASSGSGIAYEQYF
TRBJ1-4	.	TRBD1	TRBV6-1	TGTGCCAGCAGCAGCCGGGACAGTTATAATGAAAAACTGTTTTTT	CASSSRDSYNEKLFF
TRBJ2-1	few	TRBD2	TRBV11-2	TGTGCCAGCAGCCAAAATTTAGCGGGAGGGGATAATGAGCAGTTCTTC	CASSQNLAGGDNEQFF
TRBJ2-1	few	TRBD2	TRBV6-5	TGTGCCAGCAGTTACCTGACTAGCGGGGGCTACAATGAGCAGTTCTTC	CASSYLTSGGYNEQFF
TRBJ1-1	few	.	TRBV7-8	TGTGCCAGCAGCTTAGTGGCAGGTGCCACAATGAACACTGAAGCTTTCTTT	CASSLVAGATMNTEAFF
TRBJ2-7	few	.	TRBV7-6	TGTGCCAGCAGCCCCGTACTCCCGAAAATCGACGAGCAGTACTTC	CASSPVLPKIDEQYF
TRBJ2-7	few	TRBD2	TRBV11-2	TGTGCCTCCAGAGGACTAGCGGGCCTAAGCTCCTACGAGCAGTACTTC	CASRGLAGLSSYEQYF
TRBJ2-2	few	.	TRBV4-1	TGCGCCAGCAGGTCCAGGGAATACAACACCGGGGAGCTGTTTTTT	CASRSREYNTGELFF
TRBJ1-2	.	.	TRBV28	TGTGCCAGCCAAACAGGGACTAACTATGGCTACACCTTC	CASQTGTNYGYTF
TRBJ2-3	few	.	TRBV2	TGTGCCAGCAGTGAAAGGCGGGAAGCGGATACGCAGTATTTT	CASSERREADTQYF
TRBJ1-1	few	.	TRBV27	TGTGCCAGCAGTTACCAATACAGGGACACTGAAGCTTTCTTT	CASSYQYRDTEAFF
TRBJ1-2	few	TRBD1	TRBV7-2	TGTGCCAGCAGCCCGTGGACAGGGCTCGGCTATGGCTACACCTTC	CASSPWTGLGYGYTF
TRBJ2-7	.	TRBD2	TRBV11-2	TGTGCCAGCAGTCCTCGGGAGGCCCCGAGGGACGAGCAGTACTTC	CASSPREAPRDEQYF
TRBJ2-7	once	.	TRBV7-8	TGTGCCAGCGGACAGTCCATTTACGAGCAGTACTTC	CASGQSIYEQYF
TRBJ2-5	.	.	TRBV6-1	TGTGCCAGCAATCCTTCGGTGTCTAGGGAGACCCAGTACTTC	CASNPSVSRETQYF
TRBJ2-3	.	TRBD1	TRBV7-3	TGTGCCAGCAGCTTCAACCGACAGGGGTCAGATACGCAGTATTTT	CASSFNRQGSDTQYF
TRBJ2-2	few	TRBD2	TRBV29-1	TGCAGCGTTGATACTAGCGGGAGTCCCGGGGAGCTGTTTTTT	CSVDTSGSPGELFF
TRBJ1-1	few	.	TRBV15	TGTGCCACCAGCGCTTCATCTCGGGGGAACACTGAAGCTTTCTTT	CATSASSRGNTEAFF
TRBJ2-7	few	TRBD1	TRBV7-6	TGTGCCAGCAGCCGGGGACAGGGCCAGCAGTACTTC	CASSRGQGQQYF
TRBJ2-7	few	.	TRBV4-1	TGCGCCAGCAGCCAAGAAAGACTCTACGAGCAGTACTTC	CASSQERLYEQYF
TRBJ1-2	few	TRBD1	TRBV29-1	TGCAGCGCCGTTAAGGGGACAGGGGTCAGAGGCTACACCTTC	CSAVKGTGVRGYTF
TRBJ2-1	few	.	TRBV27	TGTGCCAGCAGTCCCCTGGGAGCGGGTTACAATGAGCAGTTCTTC	CASSPLGAGYNEQFF
TRBJ2-3	few	TRBD1	TRBV6-1	TGTGCCAGCAGGGGGACAGGCGGAGGTCCAGATACGCAGTATTTT	CASRGTGGGPDTQYF
TRBJ1-6	.	.	TRBV6-1	TGTGCCAGCAGGGAGAGCTCCTATAATTCACCCCTCCACTTT	CASRESSYNSPLHF
TRBJ1-2	.	.	TRBV6-5	TGTGCCAGCAGTTACTCGTCTGCGTCTACGAACTATGGCTACACCTTC	CASSYSSASTNYGYTF
TRBJ1-1	few	.	TRBV5-1	TGCGCCAGCAGAGGGGAGGGGAACACTGAAGCTTTCTTT	CASRGEGNTEAFF
TRBJ2-1	few	.	TRBV27	TGTGCCAGCTGCATAGTTTGGGGCCGCGAGCAGTTCTTC	CASCIVWGREQFF
TRBJ2-2	.	.	TRBV27	TGTGCCAGCAGTCGCGAGACAATAGTGGACGGGGAGCTGTTTTTT	CASSRETIVDGELFF
TRBJ2-3	few	TRBD2	TRBV6-6	TGTGCCAGCAGGGAGAGAGCGGGGGCTACCACAGATACGCAGTATTTT	CASRERAGATTDTQYF
TRBJ2-2	.	.	TRBV6-5	TGTGCCAGCAGGCCGGGACAGAACACCGGGGAGCTGTTTTTT	CASRPGQNTGELFF
TRBJ1-1	.	TRBD1	TRBV10-3	TGTGCCATCAGGGACCGGGACAGGGGGAGGACTGAAGCTTTCTTT	CAIRDRDRGRTEAFF